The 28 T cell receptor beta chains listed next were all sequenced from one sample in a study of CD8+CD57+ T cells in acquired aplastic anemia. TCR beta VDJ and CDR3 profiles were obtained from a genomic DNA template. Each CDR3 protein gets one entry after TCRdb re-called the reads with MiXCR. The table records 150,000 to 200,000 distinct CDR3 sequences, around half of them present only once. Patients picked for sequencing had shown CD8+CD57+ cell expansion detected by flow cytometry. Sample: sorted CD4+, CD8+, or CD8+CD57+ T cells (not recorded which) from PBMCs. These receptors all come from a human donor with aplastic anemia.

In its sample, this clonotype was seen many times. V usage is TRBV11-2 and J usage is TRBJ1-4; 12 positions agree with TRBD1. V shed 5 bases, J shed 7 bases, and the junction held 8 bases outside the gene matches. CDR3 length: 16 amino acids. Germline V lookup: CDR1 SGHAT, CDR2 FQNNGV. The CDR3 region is CASSHMGQGAREKLFF. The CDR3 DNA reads TGTGCCAGCAGCCACATGGGACAGGGGGCGCGTGAAAAACTGTTTTTT.

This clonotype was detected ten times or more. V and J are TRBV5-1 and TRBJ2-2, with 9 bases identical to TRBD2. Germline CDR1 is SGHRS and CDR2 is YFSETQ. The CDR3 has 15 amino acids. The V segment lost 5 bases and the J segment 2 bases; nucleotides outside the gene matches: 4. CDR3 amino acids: CASSISGGNTGELFF. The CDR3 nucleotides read TGCGCCAGCAGTATTAGCGGGGGTAACACCGGGGAGCTGTTTTTT.

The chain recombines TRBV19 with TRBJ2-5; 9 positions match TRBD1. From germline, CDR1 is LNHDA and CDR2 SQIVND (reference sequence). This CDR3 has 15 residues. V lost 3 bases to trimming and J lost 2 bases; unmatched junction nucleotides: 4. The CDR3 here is CASSMIGQGQETQYF. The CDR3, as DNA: TGTGCCAGTAGTATGATAGGACAGGGGCAAGAGACCCAGTACTTC.

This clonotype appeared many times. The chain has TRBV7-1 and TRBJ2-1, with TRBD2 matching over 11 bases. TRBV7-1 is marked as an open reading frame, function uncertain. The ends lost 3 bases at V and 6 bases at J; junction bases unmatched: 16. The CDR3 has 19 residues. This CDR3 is CASSSRSTLTSGSFNEQFF. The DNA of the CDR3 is TGTGCCAGCAGCTCCCGTTCCACATTAACTAGCGGGAGCTTCAATGAGCAGTTCTTC.

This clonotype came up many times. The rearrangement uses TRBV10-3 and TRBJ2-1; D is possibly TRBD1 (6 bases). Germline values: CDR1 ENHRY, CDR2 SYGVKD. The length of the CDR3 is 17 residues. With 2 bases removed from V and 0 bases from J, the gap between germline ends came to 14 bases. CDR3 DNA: TGTGCCATCAGTGAGGGTCCCCAGGGGACCTCCTACAATGAGCAGTTCTTC. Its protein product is CAISEGPQGTSYNEQFF.

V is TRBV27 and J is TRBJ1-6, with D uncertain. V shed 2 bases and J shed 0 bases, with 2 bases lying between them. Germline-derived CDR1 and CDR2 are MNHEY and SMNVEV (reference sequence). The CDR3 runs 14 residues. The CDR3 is CASSLSSYNSPLHF. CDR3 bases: TGTGCCAGCAGTTTAAGCTCCTATAATTCACCCCTCCACTTT.

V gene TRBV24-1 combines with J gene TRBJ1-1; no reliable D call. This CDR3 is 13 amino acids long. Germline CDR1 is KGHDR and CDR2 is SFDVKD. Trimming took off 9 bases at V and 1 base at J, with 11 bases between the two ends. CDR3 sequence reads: CATRGAANTEAFF. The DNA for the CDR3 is TGTGCCACCCGGGGAGCGGCGAACACTGAAGCTTTCTTT.

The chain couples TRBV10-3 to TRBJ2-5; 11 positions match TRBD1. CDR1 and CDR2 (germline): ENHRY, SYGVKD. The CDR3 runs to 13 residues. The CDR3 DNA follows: TGTGCTAGCGGGACAGGGGGGCAAGAGACCCAGTACTTC. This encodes CASGTGGQETQYF.

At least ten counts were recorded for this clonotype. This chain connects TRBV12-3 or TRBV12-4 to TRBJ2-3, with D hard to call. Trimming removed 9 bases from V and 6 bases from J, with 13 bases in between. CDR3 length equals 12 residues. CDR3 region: CARARARDTQYF. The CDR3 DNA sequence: TGTGCCAGGGCGAGAGCACGGGATACGCAGTATTTT.

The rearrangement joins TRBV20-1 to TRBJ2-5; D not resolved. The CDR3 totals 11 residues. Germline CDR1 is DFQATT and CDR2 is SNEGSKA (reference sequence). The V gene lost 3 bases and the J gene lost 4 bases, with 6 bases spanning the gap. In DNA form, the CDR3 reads TGCAGTGCTAGGGCAGCAGAGACCCAGTACTTC. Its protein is CSARAAETQYF.

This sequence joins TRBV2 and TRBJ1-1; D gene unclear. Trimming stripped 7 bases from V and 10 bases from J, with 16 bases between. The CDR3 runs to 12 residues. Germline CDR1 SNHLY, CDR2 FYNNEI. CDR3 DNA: TGTGCCAGCACTCCTGGCCTCGGACGAGCTTTCTTT. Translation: CASTPGLGRAFF.

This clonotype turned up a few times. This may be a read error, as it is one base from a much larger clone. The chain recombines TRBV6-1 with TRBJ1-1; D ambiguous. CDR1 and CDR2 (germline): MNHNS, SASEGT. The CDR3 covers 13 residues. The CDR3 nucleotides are TGTGTCAGCAGTAAAGAGGTGTACACTGAAGCTTTCTTT. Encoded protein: CVSSKEVYTEAFF.

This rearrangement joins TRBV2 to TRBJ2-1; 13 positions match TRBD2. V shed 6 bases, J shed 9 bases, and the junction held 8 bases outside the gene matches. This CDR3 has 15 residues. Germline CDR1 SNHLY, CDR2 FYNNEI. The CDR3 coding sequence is TGTGCCAGCAGCATTACTAGCGGGAGGGCCCTTGAGCAGTTCTTC. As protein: CASSITSGRALEQFF.

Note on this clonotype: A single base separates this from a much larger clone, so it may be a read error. This CDR3 reads CASTPGGMNTEALF. The CDR3 DNA is TGTGCCAGCACTCCAGGCGGAATGAACACTGAAGCTCTCTTT. V and J are TRBV6-5 and TRBJ1-1; D unresolved. CDR3 length: 14 amino acids. Germline CDR1 is MNHEY and CDR2 is SVGAGI.

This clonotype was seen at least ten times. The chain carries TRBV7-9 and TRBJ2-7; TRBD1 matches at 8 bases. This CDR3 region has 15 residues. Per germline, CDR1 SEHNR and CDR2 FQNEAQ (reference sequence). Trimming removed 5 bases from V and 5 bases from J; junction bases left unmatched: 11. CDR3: CASSALRQGRNEQYF. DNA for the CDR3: TGTGCCAGCAGCGCCCTCCGACAGGGGAGGAACGAGCAGTACTTC.

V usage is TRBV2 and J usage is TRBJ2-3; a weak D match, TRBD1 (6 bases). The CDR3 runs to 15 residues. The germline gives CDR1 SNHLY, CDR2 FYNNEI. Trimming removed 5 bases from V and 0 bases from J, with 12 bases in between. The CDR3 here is CASSTGLSSTDTQYF. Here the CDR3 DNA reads TGTGCCAGCAGTACAGGGCTTTCTAGCACAGATACGCAGTATTTT.

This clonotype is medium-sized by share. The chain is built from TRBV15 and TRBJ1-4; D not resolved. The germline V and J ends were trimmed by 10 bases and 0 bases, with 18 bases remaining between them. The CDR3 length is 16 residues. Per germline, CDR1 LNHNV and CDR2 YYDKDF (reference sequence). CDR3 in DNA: TGTGCCATCCCGCTGGGGTCCCTTGCAACTAATGAAAAACTGTTTTTT. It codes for CAIPLGSLATNEKLFF. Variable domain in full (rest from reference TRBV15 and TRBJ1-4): DAMVIQNPRYQVTQFGKPVTLSCSQTLNHNVMYWYQQKSSQAPKLLFHYYDKDFNNEADTPDNFQSRRPNTSFCFLDIRSPGLGDTAMYLCAIPLGSLATNEKLFFGSGTQLSVL.

The CDR3 is CASSSPGSPQHF. The CDR3 DNA sequence: TGTGCCAGCAGTTCCCCCGGGAGCCCCCAGCATTTT. The chain recombines TRBV27 with TRBJ1-5; D uncertain. Germline V lookup: CDR1 MNHEY, CDR2 SMNVEV (reference sequence). The CDR3 is 12 residues long. The V end lost 4 bases, the J end lost 10 bases, and 11 bases lay between the germline ends.

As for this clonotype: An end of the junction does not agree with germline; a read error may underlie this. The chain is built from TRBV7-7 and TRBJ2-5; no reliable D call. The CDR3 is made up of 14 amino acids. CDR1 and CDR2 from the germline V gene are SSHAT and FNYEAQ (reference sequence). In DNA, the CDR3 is TGTGCTAGCAGTCCAACGGGCCTCCAAGAGACCCAGTACTTC. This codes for CASSPTGLQETQYF.

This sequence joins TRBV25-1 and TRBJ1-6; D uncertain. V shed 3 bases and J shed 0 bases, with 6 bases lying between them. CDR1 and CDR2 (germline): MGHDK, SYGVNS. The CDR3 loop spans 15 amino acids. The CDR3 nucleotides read TGTGCCAGCAGTGAGCAAGGCTCCTATAATTCACCCCTCCACTTT. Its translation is CASSEQGSYNSPLHF.

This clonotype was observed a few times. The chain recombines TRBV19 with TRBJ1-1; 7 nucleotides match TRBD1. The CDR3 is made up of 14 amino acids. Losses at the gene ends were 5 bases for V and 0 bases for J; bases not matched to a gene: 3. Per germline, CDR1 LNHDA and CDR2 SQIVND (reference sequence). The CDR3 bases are TGTGCCAGTAGTCCGGGACAGCTGAACACTGAAGCTTTCTTT. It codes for CASSPGQLNTEAFF.

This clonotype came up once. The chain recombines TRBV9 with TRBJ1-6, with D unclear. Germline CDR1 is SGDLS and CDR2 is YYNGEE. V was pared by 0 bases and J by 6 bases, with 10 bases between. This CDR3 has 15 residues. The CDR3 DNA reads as TGTGCCAGCAGCGTAGGTCGGCGGGGTAATTCACCCCTCCACTTT. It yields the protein CASSVGRRGNSPLHF.

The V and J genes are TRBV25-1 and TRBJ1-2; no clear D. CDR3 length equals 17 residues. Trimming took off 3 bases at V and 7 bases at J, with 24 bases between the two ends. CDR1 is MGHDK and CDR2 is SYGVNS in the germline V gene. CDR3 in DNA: TGTGCCAGCAGTGAGCCCATCCGCCCCAAAGGCAGAAGTGGCTACACCTTC. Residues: CASSEPIRPKGRSGYTF.

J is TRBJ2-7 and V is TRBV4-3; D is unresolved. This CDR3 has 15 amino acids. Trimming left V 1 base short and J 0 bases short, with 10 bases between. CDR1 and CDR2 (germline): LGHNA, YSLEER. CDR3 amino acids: CASSQGLTSSYEQYF. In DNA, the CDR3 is TGCGCCAGCAGCCAAGGACTCACCAGCTCCTACGAGCAGTACTTC.

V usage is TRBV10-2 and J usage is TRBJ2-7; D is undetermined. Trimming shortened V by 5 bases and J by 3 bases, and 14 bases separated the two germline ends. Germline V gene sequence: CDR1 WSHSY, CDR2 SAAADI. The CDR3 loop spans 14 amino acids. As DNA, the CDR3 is TGCGCCAGCAGTCTACGCGACTTGATCTACGAGCAGTACTTC. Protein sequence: CASSLRDLIYEQYF.

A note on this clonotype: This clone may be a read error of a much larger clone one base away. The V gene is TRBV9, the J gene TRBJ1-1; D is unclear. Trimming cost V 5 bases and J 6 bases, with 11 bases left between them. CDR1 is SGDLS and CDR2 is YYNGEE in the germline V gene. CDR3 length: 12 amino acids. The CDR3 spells CASSPTHAEAFF. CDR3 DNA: TGTGCCAGCAGTCCGACACACGCTGAAGCTTTCTTT.

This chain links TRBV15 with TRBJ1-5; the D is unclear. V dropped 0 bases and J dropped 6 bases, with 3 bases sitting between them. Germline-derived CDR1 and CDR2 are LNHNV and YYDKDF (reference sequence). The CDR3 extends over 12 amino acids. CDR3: CATSRDGQPQHF. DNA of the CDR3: TGTGCCACCAGCAGAGACGGTCAGCCCCAGCATTTT.

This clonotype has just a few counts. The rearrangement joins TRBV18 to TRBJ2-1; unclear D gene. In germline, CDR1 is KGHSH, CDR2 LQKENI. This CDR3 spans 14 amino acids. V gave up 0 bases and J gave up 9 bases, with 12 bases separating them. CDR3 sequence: CASSPPSSLGEQFF. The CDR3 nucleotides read TGTGCCAGCTCACCACCGTCAAGTCTGGGTGAGCAGTTCTTC.